This TCR beta chain was recovered during a study of blood T cell repertoires in COVID-19 (dated by TCRdb to the early 2020s). For context, the study as a whole: Samples covering the acute and convalescent phases of COVID-19 were provided by collaborators in the United States, Italy and Spain. The material from the prospective study consisted of cDNA or gDNA derived from T cells, B-cell-depleted T cells, or PBMCs. Subjects who had been exposed to COVID-19, were actively infected with it, or had recovered from it provided the deeply sampled blood TCRbeta repertoires that made up the dataset. The repertoires were released in a freely available public database meant as a resource for research on the immune response to SARS-CoV-2. The samples were drawn from the first 160 participants of the ongoing ImmuneRACE study and from some 1,300 subjects provided by 6 global collaborators. The sample metadata nearly always contained a de-identified subject ID, COVID-19 status, age in years and sex. Where HLA class I and class II types were available, the types were taken from metadata supplied by the sample provider, not from assay-based typing. Overall study outcomes, separate from this receptor: Clinical and demographic metadata were provided uncurated, with the amount varying by source and participant.

From its cysteine to its phenylalanine, the CDR3 spans 14 amino acids. Just the 42-base CDR3 DNA is kept, in frame starting at base 1. From the germline V gene, CDR1 is ENHRY and CDR2 is SYGVKD. V lost 5 bases and J lost 0 bases, and the count of bases not matched to a germline gene is 2. The collaborating institutions used their own protocols to collect whole blood in K2EDTA tubes. For TCRbeta analysis, collaborator samples were shipped as frozen whole blood, as isolated PBMCs, or as DNA extracted from either sample type. TCRbeta CDR3 regions were amplified from genomic DNA by means of the immunoSEQ Assay, a bias-controlled multiplex PCR. The published analysis was carried out like this. Nucleated cell counts per sample were estimated from amplification of reference gene primers within the assay. To quantify the absolute abundance of each unique TCRbeta CDR3 rearrangement, sequence reads were collapsed and filtered. Productive Simpson clonality was computed per sample as the square root of Simpson's diversity index over productive rearrangements. In its TCRdb copy, this immuneACCESS table keeps in-frame sequences only and misses some clones. Where compared with another copy, unresolved V genes explain less than half of these, and the others have no known cause. V and J calls plus clone size are reproduced from that table; the DNA served to infer D and trimming. This sample holds roughly 26,000 clones; 60% to 70% were observed only once. The ten largest make up approximately 7% of the sample.

Note on this clone: Its specific antigen is unknown. Within one base of it there is no much larger clone, and no base qualities were kept.

The chain is assembled from TRBV10-3 and TRBJ1-2; TRBD1 agrees with 8 junctional bases. This TCR was sampled from a man aged 55 to 69 with active or convalescent COVID-19. The sequenced sample was peripheral blood. The CDR3 reads as follows: CAISLDRANYGYTF. The nucleotides are TGTGCCATCAGTCTGGACAGGGCTAACTATGGCTACACCTTC.